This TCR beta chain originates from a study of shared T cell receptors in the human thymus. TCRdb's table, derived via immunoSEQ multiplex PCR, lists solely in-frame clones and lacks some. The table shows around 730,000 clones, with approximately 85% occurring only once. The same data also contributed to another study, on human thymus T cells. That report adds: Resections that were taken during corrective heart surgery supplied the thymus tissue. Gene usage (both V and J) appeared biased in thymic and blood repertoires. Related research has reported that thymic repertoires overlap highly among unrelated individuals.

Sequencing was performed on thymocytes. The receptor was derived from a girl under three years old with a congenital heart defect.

Here the CDR3 reads CASRSDSNQPQHF. The CDR3 region has the DNA TGTGCCAGCAGAAGCGATAGCAATCAGCCCCAGCATTTT. The rearrangement links TRBV28 to TRBJ1-5; D gene uncertain. V lost 6 bases to trimming and J lost 0 bases, with 6 bases between them. CDR3 length equals 13 residues. From germline, CDR1 is MDHEN and CDR2 SYDVKM.